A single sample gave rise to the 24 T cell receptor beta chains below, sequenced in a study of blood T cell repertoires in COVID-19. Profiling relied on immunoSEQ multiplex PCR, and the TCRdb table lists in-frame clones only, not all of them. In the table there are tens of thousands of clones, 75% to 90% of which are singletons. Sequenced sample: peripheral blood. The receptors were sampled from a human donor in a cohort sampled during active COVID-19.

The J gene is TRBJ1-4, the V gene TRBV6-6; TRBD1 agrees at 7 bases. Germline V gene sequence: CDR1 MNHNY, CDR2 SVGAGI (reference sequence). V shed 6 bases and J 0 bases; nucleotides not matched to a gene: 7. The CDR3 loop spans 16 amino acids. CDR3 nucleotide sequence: TGTGCCAGCAGCAACCCACAGGGGACAACTAATGAAAAACTGTTTTTT. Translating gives CASSNPQGTTNEKLFF.

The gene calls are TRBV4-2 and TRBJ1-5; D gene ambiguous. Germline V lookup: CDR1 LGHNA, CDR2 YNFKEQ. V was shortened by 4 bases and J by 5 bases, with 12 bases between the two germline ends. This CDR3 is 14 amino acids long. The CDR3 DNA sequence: TGTGCCAGCAGCCCAGACACGGGAGATCAGCCCCAGCATTTT. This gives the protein CASSPDTGDQPQHF.

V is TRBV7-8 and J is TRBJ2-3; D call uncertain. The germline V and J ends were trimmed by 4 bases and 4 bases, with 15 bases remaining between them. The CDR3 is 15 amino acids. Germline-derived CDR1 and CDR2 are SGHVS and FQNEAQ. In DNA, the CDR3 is TGTGCCAGCAGCTCCGTTAGTTTGGCGGCAGATACGCAGTATTTT. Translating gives CASSSVSLAADTQYF. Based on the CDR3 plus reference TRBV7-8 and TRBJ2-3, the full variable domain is GAGVSQSPRYKVAKRGQDVALRCDPISGHVSLFWYQQALGQGPEFLTYFQNEAQLDKSGLPSDRFFAERPEGSVSTLKIQRTQQEDSAVYLCASSSVSLAADTQYFGPGTRLTVL.

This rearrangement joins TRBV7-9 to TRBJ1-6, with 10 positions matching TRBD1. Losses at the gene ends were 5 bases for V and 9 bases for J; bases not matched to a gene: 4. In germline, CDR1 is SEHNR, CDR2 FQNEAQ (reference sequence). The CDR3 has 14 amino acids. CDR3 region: CASSEDRGSSPLHF. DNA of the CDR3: TGTGCCAGCAGCGAGGACAGGGGGAGTTCACCCCTCCACTTT.

The CDR3 DNA sequence: TGTGCCAGCTCACGGACAGGGAGCACAGATACGCAGTATTTT. Translating gives CASSRTGSTDTQYF. J is TRBJ2-3 and V is TRBV18, with 8 bases lining up with TRBD1. J gave up 0 bases and V 4 bases, and 0 bases lay outside the gene matches. CDR3 length: 14 residues. Germline V lookup: CDR1 KGHSH, CDR2 LQKENI.

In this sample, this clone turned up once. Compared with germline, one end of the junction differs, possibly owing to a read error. The CDR3, as DNA: TGTGCCAGCAGCTTATTCTCAGGGAACTCTGAAGCTTTCTTT. Its protein is CASSLFSGNSEAFF. The chain carries TRBV7-6 and TRBJ1-1; possible D gene TRBD1, 5 bases. The CDR3 length is 14 residues. The germline V gene encodes CDR1 SGHVS and CDR2 FNYEAQ.

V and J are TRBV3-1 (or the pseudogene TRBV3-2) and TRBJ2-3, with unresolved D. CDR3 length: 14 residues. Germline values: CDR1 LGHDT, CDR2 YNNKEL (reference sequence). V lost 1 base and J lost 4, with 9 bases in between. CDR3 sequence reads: CASSQVTVADTQYF. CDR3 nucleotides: TGTGCCAGCAGCCAAGTGACTGTGGCAGATACGCAGTATTTT.

The chain's CDR3 is CASSLAGGGNQPQHF. The CDR3 DNA reads as TGTGCCAGCAGCTTAGCAGGGGGCGGCAATCAGCCCCAGCATTTT. J is TRBJ1-5 and V is TRBV7-6, with 7 bases that match TRBD1. V dropped 0 bases and J dropped 2; count of bases not matched to a gene: 1. Germline V lookup: CDR1 SGHVS, CDR2 FNYEAQ. The CDR3 totals 15 residues.

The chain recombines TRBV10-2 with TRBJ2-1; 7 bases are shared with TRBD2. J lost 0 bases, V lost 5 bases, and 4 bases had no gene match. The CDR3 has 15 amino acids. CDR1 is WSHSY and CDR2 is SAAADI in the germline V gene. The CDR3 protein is CASSPSGGSYNEQFF. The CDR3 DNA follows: TGCGCCAGCAGTCCTAGCGGAGGCTCCTACAATGAGCAGTTCTTC.

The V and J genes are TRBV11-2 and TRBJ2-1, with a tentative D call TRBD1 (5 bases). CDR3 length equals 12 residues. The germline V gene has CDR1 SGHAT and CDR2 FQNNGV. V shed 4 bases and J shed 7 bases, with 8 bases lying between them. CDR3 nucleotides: TGTGCCAGCAGCTCGTGGACAAATGAGCAGTTCTTC. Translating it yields CASSSWTNEQFF.

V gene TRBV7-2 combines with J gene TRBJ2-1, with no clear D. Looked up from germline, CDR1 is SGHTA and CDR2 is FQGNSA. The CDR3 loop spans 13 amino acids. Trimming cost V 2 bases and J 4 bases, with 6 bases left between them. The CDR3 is CASSLQVYNEQFF. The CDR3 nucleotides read TGTGCCAGCAGCTTACAGGTTTACAATGAGCAGTTCTTC.

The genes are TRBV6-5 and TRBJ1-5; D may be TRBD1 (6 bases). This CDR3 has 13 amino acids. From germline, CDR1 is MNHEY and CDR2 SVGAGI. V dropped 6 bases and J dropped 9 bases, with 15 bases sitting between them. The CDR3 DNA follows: TGTGCCAGCAGCCGTGGTCTAGGGGGGCCCCAGCATTTT. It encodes CASSRGLGGPQHF.

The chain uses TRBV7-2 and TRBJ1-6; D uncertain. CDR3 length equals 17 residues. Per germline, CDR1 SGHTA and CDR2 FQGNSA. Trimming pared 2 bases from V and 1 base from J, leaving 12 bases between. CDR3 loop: CASSLLFRGSYNSPLHF. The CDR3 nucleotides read TGTGCCAGCAGCTTATTATTCCGAGGGTCCTATAATTCACCCCTCCACTTT. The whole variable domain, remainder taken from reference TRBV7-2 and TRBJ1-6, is GAGVSQSPSNKVTEKGKDVELRCDPISGHTALYWYRQSLGQGLEFLIYFQGNSAPDKSGLPSDRFSAERTGGSVSTLTIQRTQQEDSAVYLCASSLLFRGSYNSPLHFGNGTRLTVT.

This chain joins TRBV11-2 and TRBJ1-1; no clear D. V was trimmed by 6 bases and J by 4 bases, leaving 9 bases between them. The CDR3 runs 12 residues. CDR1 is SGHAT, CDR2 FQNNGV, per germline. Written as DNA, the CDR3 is TGTGCCAGCAGAACTTACGGCACTGAAGCTTTCTTT. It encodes CASRTYGTEAFF. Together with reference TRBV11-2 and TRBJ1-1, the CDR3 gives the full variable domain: EAGVAQSPRYKIIEKRQSVAFWCNPISGHATLYWYQQILGQGPKLLIQFQNNGVVDDSQLPKDRFSAERLKGVDSTLKIQPAKLEDSAVYLCASRTYGTEAFFGQGTRLTVV.

The DNA of the CDR3 is TGTGCCAGCAGTGCGACCGGGACAGGGATGGACGAGCAGTACTTC. Protein sequence: CASSATGTGMDEQYF. V and J are TRBV2 and TRBJ2-7, with 9 bases fitting TRBD1. This CDR3 is built from 15 residues. Germline values: CDR1 SNHLY, CDR2 FYNNEI. V gave up 4 bases and J gave up 5 bases; unmatched junction bases: 9.

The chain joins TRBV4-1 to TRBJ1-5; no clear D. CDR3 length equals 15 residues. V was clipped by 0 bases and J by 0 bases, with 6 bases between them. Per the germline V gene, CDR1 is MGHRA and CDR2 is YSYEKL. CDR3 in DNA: TGCGCCAGCAGCCAAGATCGGGTTAGCAATCAGCCCCAGCATTTT. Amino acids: CASSQDRVSNQPQHF.

CDR3 amino acids: CASSPQGVGETQYF. CDR3 coding DNA: TGTGCCAGCTCACCGCAGGGGGTTGGAGAGACCCAGTACTTC. V is TRBV18 and J is TRBJ2-5; 7 nucleotides line up with TRBD1. CDR1 and CDR2 from the germline V gene are KGHSH and LQKENI. The junction had 5 bases not matched to a gene; V was cut back by 3 bases and J by 4 bases. The CDR3 consists of 14 residues.

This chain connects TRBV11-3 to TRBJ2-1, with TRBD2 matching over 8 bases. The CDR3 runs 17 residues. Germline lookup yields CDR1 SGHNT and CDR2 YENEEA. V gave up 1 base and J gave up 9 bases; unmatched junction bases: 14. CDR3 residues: CASSLAGGALLPSEQFF. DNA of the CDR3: TGTGCCAGCAGCTTAGCGGGGGGGGCCCTTTTGCCGAGTGAGCAGTTCTTC. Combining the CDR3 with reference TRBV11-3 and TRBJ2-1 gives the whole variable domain EAGVVQSPRYKIIEKKQPVAFWCNPISGHNTLYWYLQNLGQGPELLIRYENEEAVDDSQLPKDRFSAERLKGVDSTLKIQPAELGDSAVYLCASSLAGGALLPSEQFFGPGTRLTVL.

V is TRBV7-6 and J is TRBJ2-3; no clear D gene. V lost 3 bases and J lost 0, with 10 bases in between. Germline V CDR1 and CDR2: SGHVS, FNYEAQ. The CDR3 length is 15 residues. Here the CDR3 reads CASSFNSISTDTQYF. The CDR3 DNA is TGTGCCAGCAGCTTTAACTCGATAAGCACAGATACGCAGTATTTT.

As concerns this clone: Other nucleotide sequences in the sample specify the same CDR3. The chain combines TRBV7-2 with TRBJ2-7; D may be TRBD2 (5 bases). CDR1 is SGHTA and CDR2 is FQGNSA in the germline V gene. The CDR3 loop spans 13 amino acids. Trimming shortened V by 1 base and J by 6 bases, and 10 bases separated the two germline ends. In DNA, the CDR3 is TGTGCCAGCAGCTTAGGGCTAGCTGGCGAGCAGTACTTC. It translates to CASSLGLAGEQYF.

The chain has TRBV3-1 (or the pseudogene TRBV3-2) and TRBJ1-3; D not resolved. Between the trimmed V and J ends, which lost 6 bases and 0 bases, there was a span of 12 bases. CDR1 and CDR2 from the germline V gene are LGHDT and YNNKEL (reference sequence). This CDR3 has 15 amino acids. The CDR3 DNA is TGTGCCAGCAGTGAACACAGTTCCTCTGGAAACACCATATATTTT. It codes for CASSEHSSSGNTIYF.

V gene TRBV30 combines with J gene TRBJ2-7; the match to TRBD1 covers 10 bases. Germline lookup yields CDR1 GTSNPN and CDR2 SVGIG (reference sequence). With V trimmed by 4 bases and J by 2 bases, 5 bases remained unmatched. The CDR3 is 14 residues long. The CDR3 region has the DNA TGTGCCTGGAAGTGGGGACAGGGGACCTACGAGCAGTACTTC. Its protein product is CAWKWGQGTYEQYF.

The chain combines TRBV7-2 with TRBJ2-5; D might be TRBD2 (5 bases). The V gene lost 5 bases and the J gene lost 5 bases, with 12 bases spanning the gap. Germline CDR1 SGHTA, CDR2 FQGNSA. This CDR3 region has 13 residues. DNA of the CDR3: TGTGCCAGCAGCCGTCCCGGGGAGGAGACCCAGTACTTC. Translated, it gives CASSRPGEETQYF. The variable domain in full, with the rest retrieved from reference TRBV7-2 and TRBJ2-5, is GAGVSQSPSNKVTEKGKDVELRCDPISGHTALYWYRQSLGQGLEFLIYFQGNSAPDKSGLPSDRFSAERTGGSVSTLTIQRTQQEDSAVYLCASSRPGEETQYFGPGTRLLVL.

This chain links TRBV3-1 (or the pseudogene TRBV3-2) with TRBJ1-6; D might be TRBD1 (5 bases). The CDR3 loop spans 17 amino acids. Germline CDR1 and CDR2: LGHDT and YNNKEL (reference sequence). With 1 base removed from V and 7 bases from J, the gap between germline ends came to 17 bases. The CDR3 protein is CASSQGGGNARNSPLHF. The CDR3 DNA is TGTGCCAGCAGCCAAGGGGGGGGAAATGCGAGAAATTCACCCCTCCACTTT.